These 32 T cell receptor beta chains were sequenced from one sample in a study of shared clonotypes between healthy human individuals. Sequenced by immunoSEQ multiplex PCR; TCRdb stores in-frame clones only, minus some. The sample holds around 530,000 clones, about 80% seen once. Sequencing was performed on PBMCs. These receptors were obtained from a woman aged 35 to 49 in good health. Some clones in this sample may be carry-over from other donors' samples.

This clone came up many times. The rearrangement links TRBV13 to TRBJ1-1; D not resolved. CDR3 length: 15 residues. Trimming removed 4 bases at V and 0 bases at J, with 12 bases between. CDR1 PRHDT and CDR2 FYEKMQ come from the germline V gene (reference sequence). CDR3 region: CASSYNRIMNTEAFF. CDR3 in DNA: TGTGCCAGCAGCTACAACAGAATAATGAACACTGAAGCTTTCTTT.

This clone was recorded once. The gene calls are TRBV27 and TRBJ1-1; D gene ambiguous. The CDR3 length is 14 residues. Looked up from germline, CDR1 is MNHEY and CDR2 is SMNVEV (reference sequence). Trimming cost V 7 bases and J 6 bases, with 18 bases left between them. The CDR3 sequence is CASKPLLSIAEAFF. CDR3 bases: TGTGCCAGCAAGCCCCTGTTATCTATCGCTGAAGCTTTCTTT.

Worth noting for this clone: A read error likely explains this, since a far larger clone differs by one base. V and J are TRBV4-2 and TRBJ2-1; D is unclear. The CDR3 length is 15 residues. The ends were cut back, 4 bases at V and 10 bases at J, with 20 bases in the middle. Germline V gives CDR1 LGHNA, CDR2 YNFKEQ. CDR3: CASSRSESSSYEQFF. The CDR3 bases are TGTGCCAGCAGCCGAAGCGAGTCCTCCTCCTACGAGCAGTTCTTC.

This chain links TRBV5-1 with TRBJ1-1, with TRBD1 matching over 7 bases. The trim removed 4 bases at V and 0 bases at J, leaving 6 bases unmatched. The CDR3 is 15 amino acids. Germline lookup yields CDR1 SGHRS and CDR2 YFSETQ. The CDR3 loop is CASSTLTGMNTEAFF. The DNA of the CDR3 is TGCGCCAGCAGCACCCTGACAGGGATGAACACTGAAGCTTTCTTT. The full variable domain, in which reference TRBV5-1 and TRBJ1-1 provide the parts outside the CDR3, is KAGVTQTPRYLIKTRGQQVTLSCSPISGHRSVSWYQQTPGQGLQFLFEYFSETQRNKGNFPGRFSGRQFSNSRSEMNVSTLELGDSALYLCASSTLTGMNTEAFFGQGTRLTVV.

The CDR3: CASSIRDSMSYEQYF. CDR3 nucleotides: TGTGCCAGCAGCATCCGGGACAGTATGTCCTACGAGCAGTACTTC. V gene TRBV11-2 combines with J gene TRBJ2-7; the match to TRBD1 covers 7 bases. V gave up 5 bases and J gave up 1 base; unmatched junction bases: 8. The CDR3 spans 15 residues. Germline V CDR1 and CDR2: SGHAT, FQNNGV.

The V call is TRBV7-9, the J call TRBJ2-5; D remains ambiguous. This CDR3 contains 14 residues. V was cut by 2 bases and J by 0 bases, with 7 bases left in between. Germline values: CDR1 SEHNR, CDR2 FQNEAQ (reference sequence). DNA for the CDR3: TGTGCCAGCAGCTTATTCCAGGACCAAGAGACCCAGTACTTC. Translation: CASSLFQDQETQYF.

The CDR3 bases are TGTGCCTGCAAGGTGGAAAGATACAATGAGCAGTTCTTC. As protein: CACKVERYNEQFF. The rearrangement joins TRBV30 to TRBJ2-1; D is undetermined. Germline CDR1 GTSNPN, CDR2 SVGIG (reference sequence). V gave up 6 bases and J gave up 4 bases, with 13 bases separating them. The CDR3 has 13 amino acids.

V usage is TRBV21-1 and J usage is TRBJ2-2; the table's D call, TRBD2, was not checked against the DNA. TRBV21-1 is reported as a pseudogene. This CDR3 contains 18 residues. The CDR3 region has the DNA TGTGCCAGCAGCAAATGGAGTACTAGCGGGAGAGAAACCGGGGAGCTGTTTTTT. This gives the protein CASSKWSTSGRETGELFF.

The chain combines TRBV19 with TRBJ1-1; D remains ambiguous. V dropped 3 bases and J dropped 5 bases, with 16 bases sitting between them. CDR1 is LNHDA and CDR2 is SQIVND in the germline V gene (reference sequence). This CDR3 contains 15 residues. In nucleotides, the CDR3 is TGTGCCAGTAGTATGAGTCCGCAGAGTCAAACTGAAGCTTTCTTT. Translating gives CASSMSPQSQTEAFF.

Concerning this clone itself: Just one base apart from a much larger clone, this may be a read error. This sample also contains other DNA sequences that code for the same CDR3. The gene calls are TRBV30 and TRBJ1-5; the D gene is possibly TRBD1 (5 bases). The CDR3 runs 13 residues. Germline CDR1 is GTSNPN and CDR2 is SVGIG (reference sequence). The V and J ends lost 1 base and 2 bases respectively, with 6 bases between them. The CDR3 here is CAWSGGGNQPQHF. The CDR3 DNA follows: TGTGCCTGGAGTGGAGGGGGCAATCAGCCCCAGCATTTT.

The J gene is TRBJ2-5, the V gene TRBV27; D not certain. Trimming took 2 bases from V and 4 from J, leaving 8 bases between them. Germline loops: CDR1 MNHEY, CDR2 SMNVEV (reference sequence). The CDR3 spans 13 residues. In DNA form, the CDR3 reads TGTGCCAGCAGTTTAGGGGATGGAGAGACCCAGTACTTC. Its protein is CASSLGDGETQYF.

This clone was picked up a small number of times. CDR3 region: CAIRDLNTGELFF. In DNA form, the CDR3 reads TGTGCCATCCGGGACTTAAACACCGGGGAGCTGTTTTTT. This chain links TRBV2 with TRBJ2-2, with a possible D match to TRBD2 (6 bases). The CDR3 consists of 13 residues. Trimming stripped 10 bases from V and 2 bases from J, with 11 bases between. Germline CDR1 reads SNHLY; CDR2 reads FYNNEI.

The V and J genes are TRBV19 and TRBJ2-3; D unresolved. V lost 4 bases and J 1 base, leaving 12 bases between the germline ends. CDR1 and CDR2 (germline): LNHDA, SQIVND (reference sequence). The CDR3 sequence is 15 residues long. The CDR3 protein is CASSTTRGGTDTQYF. In DNA, the CDR3 is TGTGCCAGTAGTACCACTCGTGGCGGCACAGATACGCAGTATTTT.

The chain couples TRBV9 to TRBJ2-5, with TRBD2 matching 12 bases. This CDR3 is built from 14 residues. V shed 3 bases and J 9 bases; nucleotides not matched to a gene: 6. Germline CDR1 SGDLS, CDR2 YYNGEE. CDR3 sequence reads: CASSERTSGTPQYF. The CDR3 region has the DNA TGTGCCAGCAGCGAGAGGACTAGCGGGACTCCCCAGTACTTC.

The CDR3, as DNA: TGTGCCAGCAGCTCGCCGGACAGCTCTGGGGCCAACGTCCTGACTTTC. Amino acids: CASSSPDSSGANVLTF. The chain has TRBV5-5 and TRBJ2-6, with a tentative D call TRBD1 (6 bases). Germline V gives CDR1 SGHKS, CDR2 YYEKEE (reference sequence). The V end lost 3 bases, the J end lost 0 bases, and 10 bases lay between the germline ends. The CDR3 totals 16 residues.

This rearrangement joins TRBV29-1 to TRBJ1-2; 8 bases are a match to TRBD1. This CDR3 has 13 residues. The ends lost 5 bases at V and 7 bases at J; junction bases unmatched: 9. The germline V gene has CDR1 SQVTM and CDR2 ANQGSEA. As DNA, the CDR3 is TGCAGCGTTCTTGGACAGGGAGGAGGTGGCTACACCTTC. Protein product: CSVLGQGGGGYTF.

The rearrangement joins TRBV4-3 to TRBJ2-2; a weak D match, TRBD1 (6 bases). The germline V and J ends were trimmed by 0 bases and 5 bases, with 19 bases remaining between them. The CDR3 is 18 residues long. Per germline, CDR1 LGHNA and CDR2 YSLEER. CDR3 protein: CASSQDLRGKGETGELFF. The CDR3 DNA reads as TGCGCCAGCAGCCAAGATCTTCGGGGAAAGGGGGAAACCGGGGAGCTGTTTTTT.

In its sample, this clone was seen once. The V gene is TRBV30, the J gene TRBJ2-1, with 7 bases aligning to TRBD2. The trim removed 1 base at V and 4 bases at J, leaving 4 bases unmatched. Germline V gene lookup returns CDR1 GTSNPN and CDR2 SVGIG (reference sequence). This CDR3 is built from 14 residues. CDR3 nucleotides: TGTGCCTGGAGTGGACTAGCAGATTACAATGAGCAGTTCTTC. Translation: CAWSGLADYNEQFF.

Only a few counts were recorded for this clone. At the DNA level, this CDR3 is encoded by other sequences in the same sample as well. The chain is built from TRBV18 and TRBJ1-1; D is possibly TRBD1 (5 bases). Germline V gene lookup returns CDR1 KGHSH and CDR2 LQKENI. This CDR3 has 14 amino acids. With 3 bases removed from V and 3 bases from J, the gap between germline ends came to 11 bases. This CDR3 is CASSPGGGHTEAFF. The CDR3 DNA reads as TGTGCCAGCTCACCCGGGGGGGGACACACTGAAGCTTTCTTT.

V usage is TRBV19 and J usage is TRBJ2-5; 7 nucleotides line up with TRBD2. The CDR3 sequence is 14 residues long. Germline V CDR1 and CDR2: LNHDA, SQIVND (reference sequence). The junction had 5 bases not matched to a gene; V was cut back by 4 bases and J by 3 bases. CDR3 protein: CASSNGGSEETQYF. In nucleotides, the CDR3 is TGTGCCAGTAGTAATGGCGGGAGTGAAGAGACCCAGTACTTC.

This clone was detected a few times. The chain is built from TRBV5-1 and TRBJ2-7, with TRBD1 matching over 8 bases. The CDR3 length is 16 residues. After removal of 3 bases from V and 1 base from J, the junction contained 9 bases not matched to a gene. Germline assignment: CDR1 SGHRS and CDR2 YFSETQ. The CDR3 sequence: CASSSVTGVLSYEQYF. The CDR3 DNA is TGCGCCAGCAGCTCGGTGACAGGGGTTCTGTCCTACGAGCAGTACTTC.

This clone was detected a few times. The chain links TRBV27 to TRBJ1-5, with no clear D. CDR1 and CDR2 from the germline V gene are MNHEY and SMNVEV (reference sequence). Trimming removed 1 base at V and 6 bases at J, with 7 bases between. The length of the CDR3 is 13 residues. CDR3 bases: TGTGCCAGCAGTTTATTGCCCCTTCAGCCCCAGCATTTT. It encodes CASSLLPLQPQHF.

V is TRBV2 and J is TRBJ2-1; no clear D gene. The germline CDR1 and CDR2 sequences are SNHLY and FYNNEI. Trimming pared 7 bases from V and 0 bases from J, leaving 10 bases between. The CDR3 loop spans 14 amino acids. The CDR3 sequence is CASNDRLSYNEQFF. The CDR3 DNA is TGTGCCAGCAACGACCGCCTCTCCTACAATGAGCAGTTCTTC. Complete variable domain (other parts from reference TRBV2 and TRBJ2-1): EPEVTQTPSHQVTQMGQEVILRCVPISNHLYFYWYRQILGQKVEFLVSFYNNEISEKSEIFDDQFSVERPDGSNFTLKIRSTKLEDSAMYFCASNDRLSYNEQFFGPGTRLTVL.

A note on this clone: Since a much larger clone is just one base distant, this may be a read error. Other DNA sequences within the sample encode an identical CDR3. The rearrangement joins TRBV29-1 to TRBJ2-5; D is unresolved. The CDR3 extends over 13 amino acids. The germline V gene encodes CDR1 SQVTM and CDR2 ANQGSEA. The CDR3 region has the DNA TGCAGTGTTGGTTATCAAATCCAAGAGACCCAGTACTTC. Translated, it gives CSVGYQIQETQYF.

The chain has TRBV2 and TRBJ1-2; D is unresolved. V was cut by 6 bases and J by 8 bases, with 16 bases left in between. This CDR3 has 13 residues. CDR1 SNHLY and CDR2 FYNNEI come from the germline V gene. Here the CDR3 reads CASSGLRAWGYTF. The CDR3, as DNA: TGTGCCAGCAGCGGCCTACGGGCGTGGGGCTACACCTTC.

A note on this clone: This likely traces to a read error, being one base from a far larger clone. The chain is built from TRBV10-2 and TRBJ1-1; D is unclear. Germline CDR1 and CDR2: WSHSY and SAAADI. This CDR3 spans 13 amino acids. Trimming removed 7 bases from V and 1 base from J, with 10 bases in between. The CDR3 nucleotides read TGCGCCAGCAAAAAGGGCAGGAACACTGAAGCTTTCTTT. It yields the protein CASKKGRNTEAFF.

The V and J genes are TRBV11-2 and TRBJ2-5, with a tentative D call TRBD2 (6 bases). The ends were cut back, 1 base at V and 5 bases at J, with 11 bases in the middle. Per germline, CDR1 SGHAT and CDR2 FQNNGV. The CDR3 loop spans 14 amino acids. The CDR3 spells CASSLAGVWETQYF. The CDR3 DNA reads TGTGCCAGCAGCTTAGCGGGAGTCTGGGAGACCCAGTACTTC.

The CDR3 region has the DNA TGTGCCAGCAGTTTATTGGGTCCGGGGAATGAAAAACTGTTTTTT. Its protein is CASSLLGPGNEKLFF. This sequence joins TRBV28 and TRBJ1-4; D ambiguous. This CDR3 spans 15 amino acids. The V end lost 1 base, the J end lost 5 bases, and 11 bases lay between the germline ends. Germline CDR1 reads MDHEN; CDR2 reads SYDVKM.

The rearrangement links TRBV5-1 to TRBJ2-7, with D tentatively TRBD1 (6 bases). The CDR3 contains 13 residues. V dropped 7 bases and J dropped 6 bases, with 17 bases sitting between them. The germline V gene encodes CDR1 SGHRS and CDR2 YFSETQ. CDR3 bases: TGCGCCAGCGGCCTACAGGGTGGTGGCGAGCAGTACTTC. It encodes CASGLQGGGEQYF.

The rearrangement joins TRBV2 to TRBJ2-2; D might be TRBD2 (6 bases). Per germline, CDR1 SNHLY and CDR2 FYNNEI. This CDR3 comprises 14 residues. Between the trimmed V and J ends, which lost 5 bases and 0 bases, there was a span of 7 bases. The chain's CDR3 is CASSPGANTGELFF. CDR3 bases: TGTGCCAGCAGTCCGGGGGCGAACACCGGGGAGCTGTTTTTT.

The V and J genes are TRBV7-9 and TRBJ2-2; 7 positions agree with TRBD2. CDR3 length: 15 amino acids. V gave up 4 bases and J gave up 5 bases; unmatched junction bases: 7. Per germline, CDR1 SEHNR and CDR2 FQNEAQ (reference sequence). CDR3 region: CASSWISGRTGELFF. CDR3 sequence (DNA): TGTGCCAGCAGCTGGATTAGCGGGCGGACCGGGGAGCTGTTTTTT.

V and J are TRBV4-1 and TRBJ2-7; 11 nucleotides agree with TRBD2. The V gene's germline CDR1 is MGHRA and CDR2 YSYEKL. CDR3 length: 17 residues. V dropped 1 base and J dropped 4; count of bases not matched to a gene: 9. CDR3 nucleotides: TGCGCCAGCAGCCAAGTGGGAACTAGCGGGAGAAGGTACGAGCAGTACTTC. Translation: CASSQVGTSGRRYEQYF.